One and the same sample provided the 2 T cell receptor beta chains below, sequenced in a study of blood T cells in healthy people across ages. Through a sample-barcoded 5' primer and a J-beta primer mix, a second PCR was run for roughly 7 to 11 cycles. MiXCR, run by TCRdb on the 5' RACE reads, gives a single entry per CDR3 protein. This table has roughly 1,700,000 distinct CDR3 sequences, roughly 27% appearing once. Sequenced: blood. All receptors derive from a woman in her twenties or thirties in good health.

The V gene is TRBV11-2, the J gene TRBJ2-5; 7 nucleotides agree with TRBD2. V dropped 1 base and J dropped 3; count of bases not matched to a gene: 8. The CDR3 covers 16 residues. Germline V gene lookup returns CDR1 SGHAT and CDR2 FQNNGV. The CDR3 region is CASSLAGEGFEETQYF. The CDR3 nucleotides are TGTGCCAGCAGCTTAGCTGGGGAGGGTTTCGAAGAGACCCAGTACTTC. The full variable domain, rest sourced from reference TRBV11-2 and TRBJ2-5, is EAGVAQSPRYKIIEKRQSVAFWCNPISGHATLYWYQQILGQGPKLLIQFQNNGVVDDSQLPKDRFSAERLKGVDSTLKIQPAKLEDSAVYLCASSLAGEGFEETQYFGPGTRLLVL.

This clonotype was counted many times. The chain couples TRBV19 to TRBJ2-1, with a possible D match to TRBD1 (5 bases). The CDR3 runs to 13 residues. Germline V gene data show CDR1 as LNHDA and CDR2 as SQIVND (reference sequence). V was clipped by 7 bases and J by 7 bases, with 14 bases between them. CDR3 residues: CASTRQGRNEQFF. The CDR3 DNA follows: TGTGCCAGTACCAGGCAGGGCCGGAATGAGCAGTTCTTC.